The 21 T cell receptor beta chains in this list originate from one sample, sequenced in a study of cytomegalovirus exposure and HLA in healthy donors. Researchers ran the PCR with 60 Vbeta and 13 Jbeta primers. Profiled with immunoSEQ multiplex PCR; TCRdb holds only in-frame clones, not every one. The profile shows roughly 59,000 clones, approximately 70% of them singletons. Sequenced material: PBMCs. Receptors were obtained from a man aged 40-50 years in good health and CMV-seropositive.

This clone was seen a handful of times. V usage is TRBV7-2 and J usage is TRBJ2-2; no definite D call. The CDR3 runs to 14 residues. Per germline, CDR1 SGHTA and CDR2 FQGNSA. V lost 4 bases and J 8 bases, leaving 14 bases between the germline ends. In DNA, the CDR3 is TGTGCCAGCAGCTCTAAGCGACCAGCGGGGGAGCTGTTTTTT. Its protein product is CASSSKRPAGELFF.

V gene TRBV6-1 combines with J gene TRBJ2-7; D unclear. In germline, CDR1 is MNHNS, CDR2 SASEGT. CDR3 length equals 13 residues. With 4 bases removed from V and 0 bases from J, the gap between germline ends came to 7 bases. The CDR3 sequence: CASSGLSSYEQYF. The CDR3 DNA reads TGTGCCAGCAGTGGGTTGAGCTCCTACGAGCAGTACTTC.

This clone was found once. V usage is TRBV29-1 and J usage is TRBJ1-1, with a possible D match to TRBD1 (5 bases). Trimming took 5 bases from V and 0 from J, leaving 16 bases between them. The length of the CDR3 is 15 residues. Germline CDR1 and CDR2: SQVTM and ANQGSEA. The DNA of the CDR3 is TGCAGCGTTTTTCGACAGCCGGGGGTGAACACTGAAGCTTTCTTT. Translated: CSVFRQPGVNTEAFF.

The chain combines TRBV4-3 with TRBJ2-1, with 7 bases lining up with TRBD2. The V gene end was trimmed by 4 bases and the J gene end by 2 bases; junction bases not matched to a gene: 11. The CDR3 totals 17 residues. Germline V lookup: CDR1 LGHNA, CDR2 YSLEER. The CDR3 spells CASSPRFGTTTYNEQFF. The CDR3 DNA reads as TGCGCCAGCAGCCCGAGATTCGGGACTACTACCTACAATGAGCAGTTCTTC.

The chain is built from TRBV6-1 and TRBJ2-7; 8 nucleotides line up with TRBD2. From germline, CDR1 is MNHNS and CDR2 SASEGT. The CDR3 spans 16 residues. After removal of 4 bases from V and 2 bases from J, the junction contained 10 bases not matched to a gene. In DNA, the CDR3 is TGTGCCAGCAGTGTCGCGGTACTAGCGGCCCCCTACGAGCAGTACTTC. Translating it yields CASSVAVLAAPYEQYF.

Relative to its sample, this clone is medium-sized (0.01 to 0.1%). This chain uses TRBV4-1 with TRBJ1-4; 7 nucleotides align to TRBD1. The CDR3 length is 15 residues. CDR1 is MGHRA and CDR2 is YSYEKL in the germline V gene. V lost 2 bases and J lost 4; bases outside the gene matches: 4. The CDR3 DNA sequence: TGCGCCAGCAGCCAAATCAGGGGGTTTAATGAAAAACTGTTTTTT. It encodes CASSQIRGFNEKLFF.

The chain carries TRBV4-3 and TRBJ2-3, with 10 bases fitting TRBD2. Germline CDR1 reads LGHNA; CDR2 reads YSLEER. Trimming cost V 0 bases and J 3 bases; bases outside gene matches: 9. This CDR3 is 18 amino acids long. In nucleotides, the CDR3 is TGCGCCAGCAGCCAAGACCTATTAGCGGGAGGCGCGACAGATACGCAGTATTTT. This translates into CASSQDLLAGGATDTQYF.

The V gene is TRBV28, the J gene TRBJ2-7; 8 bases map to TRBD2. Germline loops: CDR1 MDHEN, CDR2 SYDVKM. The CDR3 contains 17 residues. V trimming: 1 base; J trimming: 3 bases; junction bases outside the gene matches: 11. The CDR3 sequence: CASSLLLRAGGFYEQYF. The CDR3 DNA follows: TGTGCCAGCAGTTTATTATTGAGGGCGGGAGGATTCTACGAGCAGTACTTC.

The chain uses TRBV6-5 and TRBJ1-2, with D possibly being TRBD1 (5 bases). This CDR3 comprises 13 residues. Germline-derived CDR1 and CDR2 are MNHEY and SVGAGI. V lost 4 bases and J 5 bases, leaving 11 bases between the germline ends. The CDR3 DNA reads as TGTGCCAGCAGTTTGGGGGGTAGTTATGGCTACACCTTC. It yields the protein CASSLGGSYGYTF.

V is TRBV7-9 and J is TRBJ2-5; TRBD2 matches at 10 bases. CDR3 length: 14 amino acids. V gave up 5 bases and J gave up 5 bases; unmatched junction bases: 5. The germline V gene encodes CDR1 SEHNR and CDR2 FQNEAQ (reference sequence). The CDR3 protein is CASSQGTSDETQYF. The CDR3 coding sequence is TGTGCCAGCAGCCAAGGGACTAGCGACGAGACCCAGTACTTC.

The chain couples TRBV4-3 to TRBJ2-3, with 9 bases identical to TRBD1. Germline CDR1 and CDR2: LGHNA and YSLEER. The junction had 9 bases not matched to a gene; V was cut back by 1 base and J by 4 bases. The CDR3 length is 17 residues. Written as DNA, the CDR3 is TGCGCCAGCAGCCAAGCACCGCCGGGACAGGGTCCAGATACGCAGTATTTT. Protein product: CASSQAPPGQGPDTQYF.

DNA for the CDR3: TGCGCCAGCAGCCCCGATAGCGGTACCTACGAGCAGTACTTC. Translated: CASSPDSGTYEQYF. The chain recombines TRBV5-1 with TRBJ2-7; D may be TRBD2 (6 bases). Germline assignment: CDR1 SGHRS and CDR2 YFSETQ. The CDR3 runs to 14 residues. The germline V and J ends were trimmed by 4 bases and 2 bases, with 13 bases remaining between them.

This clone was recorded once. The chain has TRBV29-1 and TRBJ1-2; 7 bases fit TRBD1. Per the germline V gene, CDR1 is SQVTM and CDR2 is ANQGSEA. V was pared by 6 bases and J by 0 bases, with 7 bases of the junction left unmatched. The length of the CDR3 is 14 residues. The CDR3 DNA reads TGCAGCGTACAGGGGATAGGTTCTAACTATGGCTACACCTTC. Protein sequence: CSVQGIGSNYGYTF.

CDR3 bases: TGCGCCAGCAGCCCCGGGACTAGCGGGACAGAAGAGACCCAGTACTTC. This sequence encodes CASSPGTSGTEETQYF. This chain joins TRBV5-1 and TRBJ2-5, with TRBD2 matching 13 bases. The V segment lost 4 bases and the J segment 3 bases; nucleotides outside the gene matches: 6. Germline lookup yields CDR1 SGHRS and CDR2 YFSETQ. The CDR3 consists of 16 residues.

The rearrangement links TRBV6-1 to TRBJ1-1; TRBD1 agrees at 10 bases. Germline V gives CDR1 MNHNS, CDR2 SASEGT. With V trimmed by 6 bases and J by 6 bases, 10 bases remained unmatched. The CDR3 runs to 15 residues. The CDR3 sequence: CASRARQGASSEAFF. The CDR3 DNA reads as TGTGCCAGCAGAGCTAGACAGGGGGCTTCTTCTGAAGCTTTCTTT.

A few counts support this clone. The CDR3 spells CASSLDSGAGNTIYF. As DNA, the CDR3 is TGTGCCAGCAGCTTAGACTCAGGGGCTGGAAACACCATATATTTT. This chain joins TRBV7-2 and TRBJ1-3, with D perhaps TRBD1 (6 bases). CDR3 length: 15 residues. Trimming shortened V by 1 base and J by 2 bases, and 9 bases separated the two germline ends. Germline CDR1 is SGHTA and CDR2 is FQGNSA.

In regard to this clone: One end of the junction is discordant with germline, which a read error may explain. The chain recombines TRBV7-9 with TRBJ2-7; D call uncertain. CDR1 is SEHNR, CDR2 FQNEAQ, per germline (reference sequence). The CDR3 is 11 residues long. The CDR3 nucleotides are TGTTCCAGCACGGTGAGCTACGAGCAGTACTTC. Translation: CSSTVSYEQYF.

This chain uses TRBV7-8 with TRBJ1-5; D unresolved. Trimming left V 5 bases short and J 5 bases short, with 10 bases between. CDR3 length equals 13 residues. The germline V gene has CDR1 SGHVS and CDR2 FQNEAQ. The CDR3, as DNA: TGTGCCAGCAGCCCCCAGGCTGATCAGCCCCAGCATTTT. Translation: CASSPQADQPQHF.

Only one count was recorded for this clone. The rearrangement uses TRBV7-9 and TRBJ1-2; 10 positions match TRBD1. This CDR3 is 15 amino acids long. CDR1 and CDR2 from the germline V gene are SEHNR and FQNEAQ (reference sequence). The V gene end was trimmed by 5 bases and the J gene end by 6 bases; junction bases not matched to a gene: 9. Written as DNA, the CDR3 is TGTGCCAGCAGCGGCAGAGGACAGGGGGAGGATGGCTACACCTTC. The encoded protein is CASSGRGQGEDGYTF.

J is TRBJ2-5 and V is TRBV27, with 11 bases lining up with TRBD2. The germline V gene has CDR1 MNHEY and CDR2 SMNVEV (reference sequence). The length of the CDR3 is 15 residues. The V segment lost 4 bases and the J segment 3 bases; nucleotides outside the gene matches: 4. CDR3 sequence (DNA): TGTGCCAGCAGTTCCCCGACTAGCGGGAAAGAGACCCAGTACTTC. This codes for CASSSPTSGKETQYF.

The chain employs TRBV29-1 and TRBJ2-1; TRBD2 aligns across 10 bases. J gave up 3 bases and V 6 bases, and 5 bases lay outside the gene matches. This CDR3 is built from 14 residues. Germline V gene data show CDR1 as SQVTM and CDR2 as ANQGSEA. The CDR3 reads CSVVAGGYYNEQFF. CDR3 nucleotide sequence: TGCAGCGTAGTAGCGGGGGGCTACTACAATGAGCAGTTCTTC.